One sample yielded the 16 T cell receptor beta chains listed below, sequenced in a study of shared clonotypes between healthy human individuals. Measured with immunoSEQ multiplex PCR; TCRdb has only the in-frame clones, and not every one. In the table there are 650,000 to 750,000 clones, about three quarters of which are singletons. The sequenced material came from memory CD4+ T cells sorted from blood. Subset here: CD45RA-negative fraction. The receptors were sampled from a woman aged 25 to 45 in good health.

CDR3 protein: CATSRDRGPNEQFF. The CDR3 region has the DNA TGTGCCACCAGCAGGGACAGGGGGCCTAATGAGCAGTTCTTC. J is TRBJ2-1 and V is TRBV15; 11 nucleotides align to TRBD1. V lost 3 bases, J lost 7 bases, and 2 bases stayed unmatched. This CDR3 has 14 amino acids. Germline CDR1 and CDR2: LNHNV and YYDKDF (reference sequence).

This clone was observed once. J is TRBJ1-5 and V is TRBV28; D is ambiguous. The CDR3 spans 13 residues. V was trimmed by 6 bases and J by 1 base, leaving 7 bases between them. Looked up from germline, CDR1 is MDHEN and CDR2 is SYDVKM. CDR3 loop: CASRWWSNQPQHF. The CDR3, as DNA: TGTGCCAGCAGATGGTGGAGCAATCAGCCCCAGCATTTT. The whole variable domain, filled in from reference TRBV28 and TRBJ1-5, reads DVKVTQSSRYLVKRTGEKVFLECVQDMDHENMFWYRQDPGLGLRLIYFSYDVKMKEKGDIPEGYSVSREKKERFSLILESASTNQTSMYLCASRWWSNQPQHFGDGTRLSIL.

Points on this clone: One end of the junction fails to match germline, which may point to a read error. The CDR3 loop reads CASSTQVGWSLF. The CDR3 DNA follows: TGTGCCAGCAGCACCCAGGTCGGTTGGAGTCTCTTC. The rearrangement joins TRBV9 to TRBJ2-1; D is ambiguous. Germline V gene lookup returns CDR1 SGDLS and CDR2 YYNGEE. The CDR3 has 12 residues. Combining the CDR3 with reference TRBV9 and TRBJ2-1 gives the whole variable domain DSGVTQTPKHLITATGQRVTLRCSPRSGDLSVYWYQQSLDQGLQFLIQYYNGEERAKGNILERFSAQQFPDLHSELNLSSLELGDSALYFCASSTQVGWSLFGPGTRLTVL.

In this sample, this clone turned up many times. This specimen includes other DNA sequences encoding the same CDR3. The V gene is TRBV6-5, the J gene TRBJ2-2, with D tentatively TRBD2 (5 bases). Germline lookup yields CDR1 MNHEY and CDR2 SVGAGI. CDR3 size: 15 residues. Trimming left V 2 bases short and J 5 bases short, with 12 bases between. CDR3 sequence reads: CASSYVGRGTGELFF. The CDR3 region has the DNA TGTGCCAGCAGTTACGTAGGGCGAGGGACCGGGGAGCTGTTTTTT.

The chain is built from TRBV5-1 and TRBJ2-7, with D maybe TRBD2 (5 bases). Trimming stripped 1 base from V and 1 base from J, with 12 bases between. CDR3 length: 15 residues. In germline, CDR1 is SGHRS, CDR2 YFSETQ. As DNA, the CDR3 is TGCGCCAGCAGCTTGTATGAGGGCCGTTCCTACGAGCAGTACTTC. Its translation is CASSLYEGRSYEQYF.

The chain recombines TRBV18 with TRBJ2-3; the match to TRBD2 covers 8 bases. Germline CDR1 is KGHSH and CDR2 is LQKENI. V lost 3 bases and J lost 0; bases outside the gene matches: 11. The CDR3 consists of 18 residues. The DNA for the CDR3 is TGTGCCAGCTCACCCTTCATAACGGGAGGGCCGAGCACAGATACGCAGTATTTT. Encoded protein: CASSPFITGGPSTDTQYF.

With respect to this clone: A much more abundant neighbour one base away suggests this may be a read error. The sample carries other DNA sequences with the same CDR3. The rearrangement links TRBV4-1 to TRBJ1-5, with TRBD1 as a possible D gene (6 bases). Germline V gene sequence: CDR1 MGHRA, CDR2 YSYEKL. Trimming took 0 bases from V and 4 from J, leaving 7 bases between them. This CDR3 contains 14 residues. The CDR3 DNA is TGCGCCAGCAGCCAAGAAACAGGGAATCAGCCCCAGCATTTT. As protein: CASSQETGNQPQHF.

This rearrangement joins TRBV6-1 to TRBJ2-5, with TRBD2 as a possible D gene (6 bases). CDR3 length: 16 amino acids. The germline V and J ends were trimmed by 0 bases and 6 bases, with 17 bases remaining between them. CDR1 and CDR2 from the germline V gene are MNHNS and SASEGT. CDR3 residues: CASSEATGVGGKTQYF. The CDR3 nucleotides read TGTGCCAGCAGTGAAGCGACGGGTGTGGGAGGAAAGACCCAGTACTTC.

This chain joins TRBV19 and TRBJ2-7; D not certain. Germline values: CDR1 LNHDA, CDR2 SQIVND (reference sequence). The CDR3 is 14 residues long. Trimming cost V 6 bases and J 0 bases, with 12 bases left between them. The CDR3 DNA is TGTGCCAGTAGCCAAACTTCAGGCTCCTACGAGCAGTACTTC. Protein product: CASSQTSGSYEQYF.

The V call is TRBV11-2, the J call TRBJ2-1; 10 bases are shared with TRBD1. Germline CDR1 reads SGHAT; CDR2 reads FQNNGV. Germline trimming cut 3 bases from V and 5 bases from J; bases unmatched to any gene: 7. The CDR3 runs 16 residues. CDR3 nucleotides: TGTGCCAGCAGCTTTACCGGGACAGGGGCTGACAATGAGCAGTTCTTC. It encodes CASSFTGTGADNEQFF.

This sequence joins TRBV5-4 and TRBJ2-3, with 9 nucleotides matching TRBD1. With V trimmed by 5 bases and J by 1 base, 2 bases remained unmatched. The CDR3 runs to 14 residues. CDR1 SGHNT and CDR2 YYREEE come from the germline V gene (reference sequence). Written as DNA, the CDR3 is TGTGCCAGCAGAAGGGACAGGGGCACAGATACGCAGTATTTT. This gives the protein CASRRDRGTDTQYF.

This clone came up many times. Other DNA sequences of this sample code for an identical CDR3. The chain links TRBV25-1 to TRBJ2-7; D gene unclear. CDR1 MGHDK and CDR2 SYGVNS come from the germline V gene. This CDR3 has 14 residues. The germline V and J ends were trimmed by 4 bases and 2 bases, with 12 bases remaining between them. The CDR3 DNA reads TGTGCCAGCAGTGTGACCGGGCCCGCCTACGAGCAGTACTTC. Translation: CASSVTGPAYEQYF.

The rearrangement links TRBV25-1 to TRBJ2-1; D unclear. V gave up 3 bases and J gave up 8 bases, with 8 bases separating them. CDR1 is MGHDK and CDR2 is SYGVNS in the germline V gene. The CDR3 is 12 amino acids. The CDR3 protein is CASSEVGDEQFF. The CDR3 nucleotides read TGTGCCAGCAGTGAGGTAGGTGATGAGCAGTTCTTC.

The chain employs TRBV30 and TRBJ1-1; TRBD1 is a possible D gene (6 bases). Trimming stripped 2 bases from V and 5 bases from J, with 21 bases between. There are 16 residues in the CDR3. Germline V gene lookup returns CDR1 GTSNPN and CDR2 SVGIG (reference sequence). The CDR3 sequence is CAWSIRGRTRRTEAFF. In nucleotides, the CDR3 is TGTGCCTGGAGTATCCGGGGGCGGACCAGAAGAACTGAAGCTTTCTTT.

Worth noting for this clone: This likely stems from a read error, as it lies one base from a far larger clone. The chain employs TRBV10-3 and TRBJ1-2; perhaps TRBD1 as D (5 bases). CDR1 ENHRY and CDR2 SYGVKD come from the germline V gene. CDR3 length equals 13 residues. Deletions cut 0 bases from V and 4 bases from J, with 6 bases between. The CDR3 DNA is TGTGCCATCAGTGAGTCCGGGGGCTATGGCTACACCTTC. This translates into CAISESGGYGYTF.

CDR3 loop: CASSYVGRGSGELFF. CDR3 DNA: TGTGCCAGCAGTTACGTTGGCAGGGGAAGCGGGGAGCTGTTTTTT. The chain employs TRBV6-6 and TRBJ2-2; weak D call: TRBD1 (6 bases). Germline CDR1 and CDR2: MNHNY and SVGAGI (reference sequence). Trimming pared 2 bases from V and 7 bases from J, leaving 14 bases between. CDR3 size: 15 residues.